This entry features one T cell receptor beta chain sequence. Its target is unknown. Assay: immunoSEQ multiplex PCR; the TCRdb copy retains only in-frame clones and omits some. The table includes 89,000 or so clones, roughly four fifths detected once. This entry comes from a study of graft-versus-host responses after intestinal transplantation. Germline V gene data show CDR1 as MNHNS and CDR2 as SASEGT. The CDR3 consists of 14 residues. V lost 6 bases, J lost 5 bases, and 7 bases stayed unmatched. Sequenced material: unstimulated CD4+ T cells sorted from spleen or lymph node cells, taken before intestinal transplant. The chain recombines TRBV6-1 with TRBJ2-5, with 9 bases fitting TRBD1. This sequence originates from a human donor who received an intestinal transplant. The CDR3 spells CASRPTGGWETQYF. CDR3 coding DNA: TGTGCCAGCAGACCAACAGGGGGCTGGGAGACCCAGTACTTC.